This T cell receptor beta chain was captured by sequencing in a study of T-cell reconstitution after alpha-beta-depleted transplantation in children. The sample holds a few counts of this clonotype. Its specificity is unknown. Looked up from germline, CDR1 is SSHAT and CDR2 is FNYEAQ (reference sequence). Trimming removed 2 bases from V and 5 bases from J; junction bases left unmatched: 4. The CDR3 consists of 14 residues. Whole-study findings and limits: Expanded clones from the graft, numbering several hundred, reportedly supplied alpha-beta T cells about two months after transplant. The study traced high day-60 TCRbeta diversity in some patients to surviving recipient T cells and thymic progenitors.

TCRbeta library preparation incorporated unique molecular identifiers. One entry per CDR3 protein, called by TCRdb with MiXCR from the PCR reads. Among over 85,000 distinct CDR3 sequences, approximately 8% were seen once, and the ten largest hold roughly 15%. Sequencing used PBMCs, obtained before TCRalphabeta/CD19-depleted stem cell transplant. The TCR sequence derives from a boy aged 2 to 10 with acute lymphoblastic leukemia, due to receive a stem cell transplant. The chain has TRBV7-7 and TRBJ2-3; 7 bases map to TRBD2. CDR3: CASSLSGGGDTQYF. The CDR3 DNA is TGTGCCAGCAGCTTAAGTGGCGGGGGAGATACGCAGTATTTT.